This is a list of T cell receptor beta chains from one sample in a study of blood T cell repertoires in COVID-19. Profiling relied on immunoSEQ multiplex PCR, and the TCRdb table lists in-frame clones only, not all of them. The data show 23,000 or so clones, about 93% seen once. Sequencing used peripheral blood. These TCRs come from a human donor in a cohort sampled during active COVID-19. Each CDR3 is given without its conserved first and last residue. Only part of the rows carry a size: once, few, many, or a class if the clone is expanded.

clone size: .
V gene: TRBV5-5
CDR3 protein: ASSRPGTTNEKLF

clone size: .
V gene: TRBV13
CDR3 protein: ASSFYDSNYEQY

clone size: .
V gene: TRBV6-2/TRBV6-3
CDR3 protein: ASSYPKGTGERDTQY

clone size: few
V gene: TRBV15
CDR3 protein: ATSRRSRGIGHQPQH

clone size: .
V gene: TRBV11-2
CDR3 protein: ASSMLTGGDTEAF

clone size: .
V gene: TRBV12-5
CDR3 protein: ASGREGGTLNYGYT

clone size: .
V gene: TRBV19
CDR3 protein: ATSGQGFYQPQH

clone size: .
V gene: TRBV5-4
CDR3 protein: ASSLRRDRQNIQY

clone size: .
V gene: TRBV10-1
CDR3 protein: ASSEYRGSYNSPLH

clone size: .
V gene: TRBV5-1
CDR3 protein: ASSPLQGVASGYT

clone size: .
V gene: TRBV19
CDR3 protein: ASSKGQGFTEAF

clone size: once
V gene: TRBV5-1
CDR3 protein: ASSPATNEKLF

clone size: .
V gene: TRBV2
CDR3 protein: ASVGTSWAEQF

clone size: .
V gene: TRBV19
CDR3 protein: ASTSFPDKGDYNEQF

clone size: .
V gene: TRBV11-2
CDR3 protein: ASSLRTGTNQPQH

clone size: few
V gene: TRBV6-6
CDR3 protein: ASNTGQGIYEQY

clone size: .
V gene: TRBV9
CDR3 protein: ASSSEAGGSNEQF

clone size: once
V gene: TRBV30
CDR3 protein: AWSALSGKLF

clone size: few
V gene: TRBV11-3
CDR3 protein: ASSLGGGLSYNEQF

clone size: .
V gene: TRBV29-1
CDR3 protein: SVMQGGTGELF

clone size: .
V gene: TRBV12-2
CDR3 protein: ASRLGVGRGREVSYEQY

clone size: .
V gene: TRBV21-1
CDR3 protein: ASSKALNRDPLAKNIQY

clone size: .
V gene: TRBV5-1
CDR3 protein: ASSLQPNTGELF

clone size: .
V gene: TRBV19
CDR3 protein: ASVQTLNTEAF

clone size: .
V gene: TRBV6-1
CDR3 protein: ASSDETSGGPGETQY

clone size: .
V gene: TRBV18
CDR3 protein: ASSPPRTGGYGYT

clone size: .
V gene: TRBV24-1
CDR3 protein: ATSAGGADGYT

clone size: .
V gene: TRBV5-1
CDR3 protein: ASSGENEKLF

clone size: .
V gene: TRBV2
CDR3 protein: ASMAELAFQETQY

clone size: .
V gene: TRBV5-1
CDR3 protein: ASSSLTGGTEAF

clone size: .
V gene: TRBV4-3
CDR3 protein: ASSLKIDRGEAF

clone size: .
V gene: TRBV5-6
CDR3 protein: ASRVGALMNYGYT

clone size: .
V gene: TRBV12-5
CDR3 protein: ASGLVTVYGYT

clone size: once
V gene: TRBV4-1
CDR3 protein: ASSPRLATDNEQF

clone size: .
V gene: TRBV7-3
CDR3 protein: ASSLGRGQYNEQF

clone size: .
V gene: TRBV15
CDR3 protein: ATSRDSRRTVINSPLH

clone size: .
V gene: TRBV6-6
CDR3 protein: ASSPSSDNEQF